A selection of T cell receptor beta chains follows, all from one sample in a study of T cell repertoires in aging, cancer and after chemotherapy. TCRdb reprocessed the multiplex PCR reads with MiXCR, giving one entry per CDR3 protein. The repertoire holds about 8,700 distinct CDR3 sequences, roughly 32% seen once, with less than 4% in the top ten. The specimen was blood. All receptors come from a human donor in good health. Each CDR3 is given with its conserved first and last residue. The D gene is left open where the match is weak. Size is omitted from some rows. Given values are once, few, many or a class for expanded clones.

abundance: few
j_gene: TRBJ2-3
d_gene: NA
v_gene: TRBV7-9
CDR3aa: CASSLGSGASTDTQYF
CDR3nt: TGTGCCAGCAGCTTAGGGTCAGGGGCCAGCACAGATACGCAGTATTTT

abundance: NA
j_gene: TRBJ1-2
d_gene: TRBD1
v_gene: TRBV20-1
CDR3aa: CSARGGQVGYTF
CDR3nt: TGCAGTGCTAGAGGGGGACAGGTCGGCTACACCTTC

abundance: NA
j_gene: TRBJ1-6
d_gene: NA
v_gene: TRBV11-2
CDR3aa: CASSLGSSYNSPLHF
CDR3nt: TGTGCCAGCAGCTTAGGCAGCTCCTATAATTCACCCCTCCACTTT

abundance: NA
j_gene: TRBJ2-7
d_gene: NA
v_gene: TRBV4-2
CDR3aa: CASSQARQAAYEQYF
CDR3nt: TGTGCCAGCAGCCAAGCTCGGCAGGCCGCCTACGAGCAGTACTTC

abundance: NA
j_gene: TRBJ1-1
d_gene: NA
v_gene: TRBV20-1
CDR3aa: CSAPREANTEAFF
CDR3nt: TGCAGTGCTCCCCGGGAAGCGAACACTGAAGCTTTCTTT

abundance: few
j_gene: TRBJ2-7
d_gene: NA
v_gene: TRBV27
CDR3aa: CARVRTPSYEQYF
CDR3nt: TGTGCCAGAGTTCGGACGCCATCCTACGAGCAGTACTTC

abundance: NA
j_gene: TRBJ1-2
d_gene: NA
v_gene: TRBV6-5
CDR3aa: CARTSGSWAYGYTF
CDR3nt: TGTGCCAGGACTAGCGGGAGTTGGGCGTATGGCTACACCTTC

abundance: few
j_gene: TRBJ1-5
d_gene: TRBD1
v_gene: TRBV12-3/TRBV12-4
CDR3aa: CASSSNKGQGSNQPQHF
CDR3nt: TGTGCCAGCAGTTCGAACAAAGGACAGGGTAGCAATCAGCCCCAGCATTTT

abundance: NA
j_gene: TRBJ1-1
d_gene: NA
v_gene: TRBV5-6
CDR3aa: CASSWGWGGNTEAFF
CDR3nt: TGTGCCAGCAGCTGGGGGTGGGGAGGGAACACTGAAGCTTTCTTT

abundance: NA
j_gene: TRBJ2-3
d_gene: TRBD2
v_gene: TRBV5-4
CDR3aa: CASSLGLAGGPDTQYF
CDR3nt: TGTGCCAGCAGCTTGGGTCTAGCGGGAGGGCCAGATACGCAGTATTTT

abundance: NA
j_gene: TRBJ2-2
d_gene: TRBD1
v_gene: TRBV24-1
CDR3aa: CATSAVDRGNTGELFF
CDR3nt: TGTGCCACCAGTGCCGTGGACAGGGGAAACACCGGGGAGCTGTTTTTT

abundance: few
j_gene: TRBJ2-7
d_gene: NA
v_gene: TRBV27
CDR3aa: CASSLRSGYEQYF
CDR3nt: TGTGCCAGCAGTTTACGTAGCGGCTACGAGCAGTACTTC

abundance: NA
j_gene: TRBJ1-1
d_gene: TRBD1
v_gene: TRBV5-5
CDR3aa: CASSFGQGVQAFF
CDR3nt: TGTGCCAGCAGCTTTGGACAGGGCGTACAAGCTTTCTTT

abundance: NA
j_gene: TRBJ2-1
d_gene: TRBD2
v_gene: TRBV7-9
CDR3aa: CASSFSYRGSGRAQHNEQFF
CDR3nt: TGTGCCAGCAGCTTCTCTTATCGGGGCAGCGGGAGGGCTCAGCACAATGAGCAGTTCTTC

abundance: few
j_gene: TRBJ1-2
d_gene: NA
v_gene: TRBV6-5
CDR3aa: CASSYSGWGANYGYTF
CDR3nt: TGTGCCAGCAGTTACTCAGGATGGGGAGCTAACTATGGCTACACCTTC

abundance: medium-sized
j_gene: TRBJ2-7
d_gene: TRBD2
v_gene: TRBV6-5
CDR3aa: CASSSATSGRYEQYF
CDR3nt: TGTGCCAGCAGCTCCGCAACTAGCGGGAGATACGAGCAGTACTTC

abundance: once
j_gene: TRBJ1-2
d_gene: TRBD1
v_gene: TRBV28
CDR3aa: CASSPPPGQGAVGYTF
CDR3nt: TGTGCCAGCAGTCCTCCCCCGGGACAGGGGGCTGTTGGCTACACCTTC

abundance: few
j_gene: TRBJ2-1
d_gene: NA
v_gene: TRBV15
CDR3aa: CATSRTRIEPEDAASSYNEQFF
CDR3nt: TGTGCCACCAGCAGAACCAGAATAGAACCCGAAGACGCAGCATCGTCCTACAATGAGCAGTTCTTC

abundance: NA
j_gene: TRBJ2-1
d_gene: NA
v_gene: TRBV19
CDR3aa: CASSIAGNSYNEQFF
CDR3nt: TGTGCCAGTAGTATAGCTGGGAACTCCTACAATGAGCAGTTCTTC

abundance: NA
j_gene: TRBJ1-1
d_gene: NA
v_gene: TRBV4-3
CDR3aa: CASSQEGRTKAFF
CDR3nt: TGCGCCAGCAGCCAAGAAGGAAGAACTAAAGCTTTCTTT

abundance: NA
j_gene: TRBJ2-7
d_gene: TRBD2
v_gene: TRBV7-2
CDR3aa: CASSLATSGAYEQYF
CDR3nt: TGTGCCAGCAGCTTAGCCACTAGCGGGGCCTACGAGCAGTACTTC

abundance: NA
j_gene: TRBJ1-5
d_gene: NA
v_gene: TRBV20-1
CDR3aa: CSARTARAQHF
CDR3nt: TGCAGTGCTAGAACGGCCAGGGCCCAGCATTTT

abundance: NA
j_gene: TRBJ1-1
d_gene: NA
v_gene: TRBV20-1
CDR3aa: CSAMRTENTEAFF
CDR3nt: TGCAGTGCAATGAGGACGGAGAACACTGAAGCTTTCTTT

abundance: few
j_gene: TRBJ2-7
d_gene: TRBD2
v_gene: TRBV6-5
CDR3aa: CASGRNSGSSYEQYF
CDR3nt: TGTGCCAGCGGTCGGAATAGCGGGAGCTCCTACGAGCAGTACTTC

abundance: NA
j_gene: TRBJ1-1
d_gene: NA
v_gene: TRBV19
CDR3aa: CASSIVSLNTEAFF
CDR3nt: TGTGCCAGTAGTATAGTCTCACTGAACACTGAAGCTTTCTTT

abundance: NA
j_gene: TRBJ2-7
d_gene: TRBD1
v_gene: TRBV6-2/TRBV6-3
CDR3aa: CASSLLGSGQHYEQYF
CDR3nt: TGTGCCAGCAGTTTATTAGGATCGGGACAGCACTACGAGCAGTACTTC

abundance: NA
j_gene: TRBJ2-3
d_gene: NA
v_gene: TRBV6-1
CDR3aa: CASSERGGSDTQYF
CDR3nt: TGTGCCAGCAGTGAAAGGGGGGGATCAGATACGCAGTATTTT

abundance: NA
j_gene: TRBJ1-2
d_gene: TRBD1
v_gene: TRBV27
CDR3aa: CASSSYNRGQGAYTF
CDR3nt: TGTGCCAGCAGTTCATACAACAGGGGGCAGGGTGCCTACACCTTC

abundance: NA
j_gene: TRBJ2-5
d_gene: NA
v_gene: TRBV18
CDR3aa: CASSAQGRGQETQYF
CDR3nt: TGTGCCAGCTCAGCGCAGGGCCGAGGGCAAGAGACCCAGTACTTC

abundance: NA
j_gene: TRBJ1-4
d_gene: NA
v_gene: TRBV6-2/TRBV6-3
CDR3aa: CASSRTYPNEKLFF
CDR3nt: TGTGCCAGCAGTCGGACATATCCTAATGAAAAACTGTTTTTT

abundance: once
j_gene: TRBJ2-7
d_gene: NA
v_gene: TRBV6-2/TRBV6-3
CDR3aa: CASSPRLADASSYEQYF
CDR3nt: TGTGCCAGCAGCCCGCGGCTGGCGGACGCGAGCTCCTACGAGCAGTACTTC

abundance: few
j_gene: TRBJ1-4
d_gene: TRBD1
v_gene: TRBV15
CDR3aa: CATSRGGQGSNEKLFF
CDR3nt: TGTGCCACCAGCAGAGGAGGACAGGGCAGTAATGAAAAACTGTTTTTT

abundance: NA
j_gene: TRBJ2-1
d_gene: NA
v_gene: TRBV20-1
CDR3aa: CSARDRRGRDEQFF
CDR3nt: TGCAGTGCTAGAGATCGAAGGGGGAGGGATGAGCAGTTCTTC

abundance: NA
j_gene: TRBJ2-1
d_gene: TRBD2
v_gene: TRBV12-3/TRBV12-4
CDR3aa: CASSLARTRGDEQFF
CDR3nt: TGTGCCAGCAGTTTAGCCCGGACTAGAGGCGATGAGCAGTTCTTC

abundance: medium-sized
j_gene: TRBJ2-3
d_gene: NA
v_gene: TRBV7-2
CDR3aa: CASSLARTGDTQYF
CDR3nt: TGTGCCAGCAGCTTAGCGCGGACGGGGGATACGCAGTATTTT

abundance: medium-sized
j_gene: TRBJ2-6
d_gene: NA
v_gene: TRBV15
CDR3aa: CATSREDTGANVLTF
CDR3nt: TGTGCCACCAGCAGAGAGGACACTGGGGCCAACGTCCTGACTTTC

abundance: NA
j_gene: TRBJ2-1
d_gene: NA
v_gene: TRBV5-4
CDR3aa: CASSLGVDVSYNEQFF
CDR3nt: TGTGCCAGCAGCTTGGGGGTAGATGTCTCCTACAATGAGCAGTTCTTC

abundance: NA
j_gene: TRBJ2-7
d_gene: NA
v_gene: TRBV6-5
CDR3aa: CASRDRAMSYEQYF
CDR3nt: TGTGCCAGCAGGGACCGGGCCATGTCCTACGAGCAGTACTTC

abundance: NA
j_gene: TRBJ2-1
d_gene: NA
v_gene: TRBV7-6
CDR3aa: CASSPSKEGSSFF
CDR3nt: TGTGCCAGCAGCCCCTCAAAAGAGGGAAGTTCGTTCTTC

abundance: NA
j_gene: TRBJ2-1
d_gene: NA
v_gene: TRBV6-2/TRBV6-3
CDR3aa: CASWEEVGGYNEQFF
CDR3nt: TGTGCCTCCTGGGAAGAGGTGGGGGGATACAATGAGCAGTTCTTC

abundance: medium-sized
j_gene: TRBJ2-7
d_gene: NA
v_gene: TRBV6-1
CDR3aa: CASRYSYEQYF
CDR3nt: TGTGCCAGCAGATACTCTTACGAGCAGTACTTC

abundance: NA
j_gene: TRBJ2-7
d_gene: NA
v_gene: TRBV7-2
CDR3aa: CASSSNRASYEQYF
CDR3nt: TGTGCCAGCAGCTCCAACAGGGCCTCCTACGAGCAGTACTTC

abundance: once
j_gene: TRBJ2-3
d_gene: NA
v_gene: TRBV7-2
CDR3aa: CASCLAGMGTDTQYF
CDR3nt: TGTGCCAGCTGCTTAGCAGGGATGGGCACAGATACGCAGTATTTT

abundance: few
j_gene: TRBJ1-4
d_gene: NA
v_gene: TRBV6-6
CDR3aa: CASSYWTATNEKLFF
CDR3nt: TGTGCCAGCAGTTATTGGACAGCAACTAATGAAAAACTGTTTTTT

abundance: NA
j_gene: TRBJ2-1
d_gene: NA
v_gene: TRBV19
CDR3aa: CASSIPWYNEQFF
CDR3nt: TGTGCCAGTAGTATCCCCTGGTACAATGAGCAGTTCTTC

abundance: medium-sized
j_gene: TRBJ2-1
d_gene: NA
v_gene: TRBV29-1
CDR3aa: CSGQEWSYNEQFF
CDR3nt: TGCAGCGGACAGGAGTGGTCCTACAATGAGCAGTTCTTC

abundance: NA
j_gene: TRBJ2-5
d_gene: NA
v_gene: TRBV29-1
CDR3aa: CSVERTQETQYF
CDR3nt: TGCAGCGTTGAAAGAACCCAAGAGACCCAGTACTTC

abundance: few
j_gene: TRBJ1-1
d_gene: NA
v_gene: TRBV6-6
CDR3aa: CAVYGNTEAFF
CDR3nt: TGTGCCGTTTATGGGAACACTGAAGCTTTCTTT

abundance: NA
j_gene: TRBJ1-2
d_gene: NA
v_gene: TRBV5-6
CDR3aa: CASNLNQRKLWGYTF
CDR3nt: TGTGCCAGCAACCTTAATCAGAGGAAACTATGGGGCTACACCTTC

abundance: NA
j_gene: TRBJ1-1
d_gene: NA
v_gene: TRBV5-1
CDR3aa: CASSLSGADTEAFF
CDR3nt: TGCGCCAGCAGCTTGTCAGGGGCCGACACTGAAGCTTTCTTT

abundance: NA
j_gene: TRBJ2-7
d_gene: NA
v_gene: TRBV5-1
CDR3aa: CASRGDGSYEQYF
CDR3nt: TGCGCCAGCAGAGGGGACGGATCCTACGAGCAGTACTTC

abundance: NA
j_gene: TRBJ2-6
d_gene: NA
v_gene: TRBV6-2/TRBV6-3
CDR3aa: CASSFYRAGANVLTF
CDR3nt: TGTGCCAGCAGCTTTTACAGGGCTGGGGCCAACGTCCTGACTTTC

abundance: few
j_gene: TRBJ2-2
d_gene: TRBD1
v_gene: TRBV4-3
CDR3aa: CASSLEGQGNGELFF
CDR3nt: TGCGCCAGCAGCCTCGAGGGACAGGGGAACGGGGAGCTGTTTTTT

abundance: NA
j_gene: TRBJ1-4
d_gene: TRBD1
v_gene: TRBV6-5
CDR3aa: CASSYTRGGGNEKLFF
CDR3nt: TGTGCCAGCAGTTACACCAGGGGGGGAGGTAATGAAAAACTGTTTTTT

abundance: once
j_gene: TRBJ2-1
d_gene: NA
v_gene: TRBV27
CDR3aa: CASSSSRPSTRNEQFF
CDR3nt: TGTGCCAGCAGTTCCTCCAGGCCCTCTACTAGGAATGAGCAGTTCTTC

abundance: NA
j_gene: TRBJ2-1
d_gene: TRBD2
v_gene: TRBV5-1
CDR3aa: CASSFTSGSIYEQFF
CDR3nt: TGCGCCAGCAGCTTTACCAGCGGGAGTATCTATGAGCAGTTCTTC

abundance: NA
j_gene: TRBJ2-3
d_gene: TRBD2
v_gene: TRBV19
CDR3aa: CASSTPGLAGGADTQYF
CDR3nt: TGTGCCAGTAGTACTCCGGGACTAGCGGGAGGCGCAGATACGCAGTATTTT